This record looks at one T cell receptor (beta chain) sequence and its context. Which antigen it targets is not known. There are no base qualities to consult, and no much larger clone falls within one base. The CDR3 has 16 amino acids, counting the end cysteine and phenylalanine. The retained sequence is limited to the CDR3, 48 bases, with the frame set at the first base. V is pruned by 2 bases and J by 4 bases, leaving 8 bases of the junction without a gene match. CDR1 MDHEN and CDR2 SYDVKM were looked up in the germline V gene. To prepare the library, RT-PCR was applied. The sample was run on an Illumina HiSeq 2500. The raw public data were reprocessed by TCRdb itself: fastp quality trimming at Q25, MiXCR clonotype calling, in-frame beta chains only. Each entry is one CDR3 protein sequence, shown with its most common DNA and genes. This sample lists 550,000 to 800,000 distinct CDR3 sequences; around 13% were detected once. The ten largest clones add up to 5.5% to 7% of the sample.

The data were taken from a study of response to subunit inactivated influenza vaccine listed by TCRdb under 2018. The study in broad terms: Deep quantitative profiling of the T cell receptor repertoire was used in the study to follow responses to a trivalent subunit inactivated influenza vaccine.

Paper-wide results and their limitations: The authors proposed that each seasonal influenza vaccination may bring in only a limited number of new T cells.

This receptor was identified in a middle-aged man who received an inactivated influenza vaccine. Donor details come from another sample of the same person, matched by shared clones. The sequence joins TRBV28 to TRBJ1-5, and TRBD1 matches 7 of the central bases. Source: PBMCs from blood, taken roughly 15 days before vaccination. The nucleotide sequence reads as follows: TGTGCCAGCAGTTTAAGGGGACAGCCTATTAATCAGCCCCAGCATTTT. Its amino acids are CASSLRGQPINQPQHF.